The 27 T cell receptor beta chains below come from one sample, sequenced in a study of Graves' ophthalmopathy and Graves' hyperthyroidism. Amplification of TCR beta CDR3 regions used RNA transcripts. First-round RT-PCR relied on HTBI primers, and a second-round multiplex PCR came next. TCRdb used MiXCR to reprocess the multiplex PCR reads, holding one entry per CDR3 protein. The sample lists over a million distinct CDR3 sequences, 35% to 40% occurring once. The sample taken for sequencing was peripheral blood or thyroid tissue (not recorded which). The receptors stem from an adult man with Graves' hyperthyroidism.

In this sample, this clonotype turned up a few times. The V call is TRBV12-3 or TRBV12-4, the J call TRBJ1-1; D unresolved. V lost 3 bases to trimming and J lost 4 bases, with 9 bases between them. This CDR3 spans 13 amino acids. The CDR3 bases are TGTGCCAGCAGTTTCGGGCCGACCACTGAAGCTTTCTTT. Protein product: CASSFGPTTEAFF.

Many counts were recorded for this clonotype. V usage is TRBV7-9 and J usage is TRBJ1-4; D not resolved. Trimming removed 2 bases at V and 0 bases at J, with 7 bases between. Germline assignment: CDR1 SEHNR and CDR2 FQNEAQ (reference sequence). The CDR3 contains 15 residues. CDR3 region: CASSLLLATNEKLFF. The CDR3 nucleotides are TGTGCCAGCAGCTTACTTCTTGCAACTAATGAAAAACTGTTTTTT.

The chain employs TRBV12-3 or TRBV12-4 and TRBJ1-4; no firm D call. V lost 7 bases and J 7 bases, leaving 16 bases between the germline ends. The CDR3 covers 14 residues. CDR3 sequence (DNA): TGTGCCAGCACCAAACTGGGATCGGGTGAAAAACTGTTTTTT. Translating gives CASTKLGSGEKLFF.

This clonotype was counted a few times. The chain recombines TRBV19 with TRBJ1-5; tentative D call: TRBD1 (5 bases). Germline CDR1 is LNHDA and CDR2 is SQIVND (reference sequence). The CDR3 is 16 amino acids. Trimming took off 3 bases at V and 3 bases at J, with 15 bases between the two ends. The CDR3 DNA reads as TGTGCCAGTAGTATCCCTCCGGAGGGGAACAATCAGCCCCAGCATTTT. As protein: CASSIPPEGNNQPQHF.

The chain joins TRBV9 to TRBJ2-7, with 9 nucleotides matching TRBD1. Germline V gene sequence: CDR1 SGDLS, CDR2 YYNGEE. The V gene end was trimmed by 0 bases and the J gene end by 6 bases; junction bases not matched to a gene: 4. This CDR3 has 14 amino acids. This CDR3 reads CASSVGTGVGEQYF. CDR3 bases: TGTGCCAGCAGCGTAGGGACAGGGGTGGGCGAGCAGTACTTC.

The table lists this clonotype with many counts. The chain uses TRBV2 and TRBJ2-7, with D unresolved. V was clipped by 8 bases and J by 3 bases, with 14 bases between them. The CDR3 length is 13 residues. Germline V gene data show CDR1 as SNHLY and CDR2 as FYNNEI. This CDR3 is CASGVRVFYEQYF. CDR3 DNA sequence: TGTGCCAGCGGGGTTCGGGTTTTCTACGAGCAGTACTTC. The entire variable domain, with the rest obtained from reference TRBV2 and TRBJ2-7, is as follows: EPEVTQTPSHQVTQMGQEVILRCVPISNHLYFYWYRQILGQKVEFLVSFYNNEISEKSEIFDDQFSVERPDGSNFTLKIRSTKLEDSAMYFCASGVRVFYEQYFGPGTRLTVT.

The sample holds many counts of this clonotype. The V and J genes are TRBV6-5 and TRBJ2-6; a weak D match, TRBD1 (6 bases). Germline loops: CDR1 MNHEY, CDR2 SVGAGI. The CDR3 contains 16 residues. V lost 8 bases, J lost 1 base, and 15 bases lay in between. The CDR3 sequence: CASGGGEASGANVLTF. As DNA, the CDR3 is TGTGCCAGCGGTGGGGGCGAGGCGTCTGGGGCCAACGTCCTGACTTTC.

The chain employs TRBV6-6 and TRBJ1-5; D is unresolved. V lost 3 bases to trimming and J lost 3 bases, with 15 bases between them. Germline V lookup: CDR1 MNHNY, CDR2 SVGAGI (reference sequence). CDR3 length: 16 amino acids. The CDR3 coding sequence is TGTGCCAGCAGTTATAGCGGTCGGGGAGCCAATCAGCCCCAGCATTTT. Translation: CASSYSGRGANQPQHF.

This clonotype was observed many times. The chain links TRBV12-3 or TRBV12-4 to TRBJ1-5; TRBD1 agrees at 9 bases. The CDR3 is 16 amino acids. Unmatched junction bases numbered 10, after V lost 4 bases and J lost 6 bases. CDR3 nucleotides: TGTGCCAGCAGTTACAGCCCGGGACAGGGTGTTCAGCCCCAGCATTTT. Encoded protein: CASSYSPGQGVQPQHF.

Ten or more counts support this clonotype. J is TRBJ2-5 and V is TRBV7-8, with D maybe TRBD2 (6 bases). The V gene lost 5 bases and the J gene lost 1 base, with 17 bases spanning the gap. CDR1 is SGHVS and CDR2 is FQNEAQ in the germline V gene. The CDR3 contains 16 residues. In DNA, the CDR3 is TGTGCCAGCAGCCCCTCCACGGGGGTAGGCCAAGAGACCCAGTACTTC. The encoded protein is CASSPSTGVGQETQYF.

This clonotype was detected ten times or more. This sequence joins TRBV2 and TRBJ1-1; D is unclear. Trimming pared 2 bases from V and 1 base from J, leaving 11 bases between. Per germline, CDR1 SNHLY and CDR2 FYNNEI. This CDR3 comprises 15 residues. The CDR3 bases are TGTGCCAGCAGTGAATTATCAATCCGGAACACTGAAGCTTTCTTT. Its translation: CASSELSIRNTEAFF. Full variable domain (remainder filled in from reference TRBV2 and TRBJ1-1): EPEVTQTPSHQVTQMGQEVILRCVPISNHLYFYWYRQILGQKVEFLVSFYNNEISEKSEIFDDQFSVERPDGSNFTLKIRSTKLEDSAMYFCASSELSIRNTEAFFGQGTRLTVV.

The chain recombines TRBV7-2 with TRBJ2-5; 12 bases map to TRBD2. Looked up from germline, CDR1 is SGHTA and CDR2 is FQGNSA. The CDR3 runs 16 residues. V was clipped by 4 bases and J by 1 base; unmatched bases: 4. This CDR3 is CASSYRGLAGQETQYF. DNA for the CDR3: TGTGCCAGCAGCTACAGGGGACTAGCGGGCCAAGAGACCCAGTACTTC.

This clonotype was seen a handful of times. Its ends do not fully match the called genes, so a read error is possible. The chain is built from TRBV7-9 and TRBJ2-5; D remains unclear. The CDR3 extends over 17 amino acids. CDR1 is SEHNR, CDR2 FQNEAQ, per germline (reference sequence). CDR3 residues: CASSQRVALRRQETQYF. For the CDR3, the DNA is TGCGCCAGCAGCCAAAGAGTAGCCCTACGACGCCAAGAGACCCAGTACTTC.

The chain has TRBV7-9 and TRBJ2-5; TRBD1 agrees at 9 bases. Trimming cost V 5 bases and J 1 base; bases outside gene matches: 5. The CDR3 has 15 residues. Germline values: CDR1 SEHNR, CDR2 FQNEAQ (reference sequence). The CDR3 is CASSNGQGTQETQYF. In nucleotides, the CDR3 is TGTGCCAGCAGCAACGGACAGGGGACCCAAGAGACCCAGTACTTC.

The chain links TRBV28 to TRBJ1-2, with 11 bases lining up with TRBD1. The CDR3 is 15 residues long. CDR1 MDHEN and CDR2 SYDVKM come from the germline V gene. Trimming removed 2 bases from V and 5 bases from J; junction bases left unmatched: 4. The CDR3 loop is CASSLGGQGAYGYTF. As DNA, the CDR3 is TGTGCCAGCAGTTTAGGCGGACAGGGGGCGTATGGCTACACCTTC.

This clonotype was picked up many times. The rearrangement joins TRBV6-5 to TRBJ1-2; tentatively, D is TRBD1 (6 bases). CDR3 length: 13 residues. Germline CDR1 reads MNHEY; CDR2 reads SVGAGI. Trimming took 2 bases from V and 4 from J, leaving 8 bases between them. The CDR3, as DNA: TGTGCCAGCAGTTACGACAGGACCTATGGCTACACCTTC. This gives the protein CASSYDRTYGYTF.

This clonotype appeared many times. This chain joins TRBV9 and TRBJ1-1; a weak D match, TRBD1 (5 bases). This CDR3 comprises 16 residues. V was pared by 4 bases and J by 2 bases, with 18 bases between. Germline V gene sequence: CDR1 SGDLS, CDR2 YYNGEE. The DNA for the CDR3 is TGTGCCAGCAGCAATAAAGCCGGGACTAGAAACACTGAAGCTTTCTTT. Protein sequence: CASSNKAGTRNTEAFF.

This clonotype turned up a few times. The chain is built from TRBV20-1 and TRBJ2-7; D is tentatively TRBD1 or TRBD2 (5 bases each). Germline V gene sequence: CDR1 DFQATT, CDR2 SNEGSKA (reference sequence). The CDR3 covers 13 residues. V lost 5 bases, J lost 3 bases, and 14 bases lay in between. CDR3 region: CSAFGAPYYEQYF. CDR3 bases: TGCAGTGCTTTCGGGGCACCCTACTACGAGCAGTACTTC.

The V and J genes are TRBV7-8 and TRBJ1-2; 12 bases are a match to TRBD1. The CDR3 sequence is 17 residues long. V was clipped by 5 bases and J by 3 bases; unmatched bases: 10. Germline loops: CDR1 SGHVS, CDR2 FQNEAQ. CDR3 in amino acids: CASSPGQGAEQYYGYTF. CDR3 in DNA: TGTGCCAGCAGCCCGGGACAGGGGGCCGAGCAGTACTATGGCTACACCTTC.

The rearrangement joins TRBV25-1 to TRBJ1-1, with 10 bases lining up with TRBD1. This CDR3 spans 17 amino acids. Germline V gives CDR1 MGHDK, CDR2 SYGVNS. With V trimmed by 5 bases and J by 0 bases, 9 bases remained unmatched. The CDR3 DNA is TGTGCCAGCAGTTCATCCGGGACAGGGGTCATGAACACTGAAGCTTTCTTT. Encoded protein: CASSSSGTGVMNTEAFF.

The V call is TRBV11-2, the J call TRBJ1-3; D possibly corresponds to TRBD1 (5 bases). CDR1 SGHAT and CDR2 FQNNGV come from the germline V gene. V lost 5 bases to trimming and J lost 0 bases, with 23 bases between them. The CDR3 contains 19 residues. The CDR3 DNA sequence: TGTGCCAGCAGCCGCCCCACAGGTAGCGGGCCTAGCTCTGGAAACACCATATATTTT. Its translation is CASSRPTGSGPSSGNTIYF.

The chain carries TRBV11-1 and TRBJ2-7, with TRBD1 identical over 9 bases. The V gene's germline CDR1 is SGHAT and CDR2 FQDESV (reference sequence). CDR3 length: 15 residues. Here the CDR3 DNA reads TGTGCTAGAGATAAGATAGGGACAGGGCATTGGGAGCAGTACTTC. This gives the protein CARDKIGTGHWEQYF.

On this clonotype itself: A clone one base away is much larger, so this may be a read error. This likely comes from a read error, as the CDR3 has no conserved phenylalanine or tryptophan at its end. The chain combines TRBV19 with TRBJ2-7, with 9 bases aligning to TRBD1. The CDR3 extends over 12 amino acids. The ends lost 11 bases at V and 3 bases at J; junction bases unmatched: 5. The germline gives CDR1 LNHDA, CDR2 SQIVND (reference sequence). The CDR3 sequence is CASQDRGYEQYL. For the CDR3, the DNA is TGTGCCTCCCAGGACAGGGGCTACGAGCAGTACCTC.

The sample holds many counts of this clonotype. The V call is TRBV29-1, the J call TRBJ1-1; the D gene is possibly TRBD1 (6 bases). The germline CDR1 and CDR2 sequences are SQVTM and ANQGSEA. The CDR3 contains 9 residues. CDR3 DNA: TGCGCAGGGGACACTGAAGCTTTCTTT. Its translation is CAGDTEAFF.

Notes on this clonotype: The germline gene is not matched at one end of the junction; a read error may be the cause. CDR3 in amino acids: CASSIAGGRENIQYF. CDR3 bases: TGTGCCAGCAGCATAGCGGGAGGGAGGGAAAACATTCAGTACTTC. The chain joins TRBV7-2 to TRBJ2-4; TRBD2 aligns across 11 bases. The length of the CDR3 is 15 residues. The germline V gene has CDR1 SGHTA and CDR2 FQGNSA.

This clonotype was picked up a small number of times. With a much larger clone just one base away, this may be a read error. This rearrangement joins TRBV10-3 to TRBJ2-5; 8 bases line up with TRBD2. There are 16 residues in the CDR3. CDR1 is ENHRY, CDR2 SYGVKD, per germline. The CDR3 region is CAIREYIAGREEAQYF. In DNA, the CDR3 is TGTGCCATCAGGGAATACATAGCGGGGCGGGAAGAGGCCCAGTACTTC.

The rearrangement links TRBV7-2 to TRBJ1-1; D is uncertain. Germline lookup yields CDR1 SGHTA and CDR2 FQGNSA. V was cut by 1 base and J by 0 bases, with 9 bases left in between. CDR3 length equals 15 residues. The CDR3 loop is CASSLVTNMNTEAFF. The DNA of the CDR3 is TGTGCCAGCAGCTTAGTAACAAATATGAACACTGAAGCTTTCTTT.